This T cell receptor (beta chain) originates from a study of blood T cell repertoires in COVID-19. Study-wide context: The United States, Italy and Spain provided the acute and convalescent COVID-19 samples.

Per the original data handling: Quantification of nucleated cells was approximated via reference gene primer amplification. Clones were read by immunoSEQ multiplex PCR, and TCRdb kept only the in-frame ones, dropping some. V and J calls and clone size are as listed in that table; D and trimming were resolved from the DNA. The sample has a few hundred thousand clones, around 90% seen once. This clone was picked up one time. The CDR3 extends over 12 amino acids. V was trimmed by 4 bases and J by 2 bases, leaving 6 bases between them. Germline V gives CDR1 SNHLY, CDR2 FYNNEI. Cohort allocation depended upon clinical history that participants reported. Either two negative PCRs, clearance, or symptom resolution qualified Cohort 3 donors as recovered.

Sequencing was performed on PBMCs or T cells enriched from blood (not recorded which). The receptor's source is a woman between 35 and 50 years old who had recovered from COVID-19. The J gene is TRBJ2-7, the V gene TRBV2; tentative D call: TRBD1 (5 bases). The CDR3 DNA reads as TGTGCCAGCAGTGCGACAGCCTACGAGCAGTACTTC. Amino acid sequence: CASSATAYEQYF. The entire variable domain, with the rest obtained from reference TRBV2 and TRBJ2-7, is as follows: EPEVTQTPSHQVTQMGQEVILRCVPISNHLYFYWYRQILGQKVEFLVSFYNNEISEKSEIFDDQFSVERPDGSNFTLKIRSTKLEDSAMYFCASSATAYEQYFGPGTRLTVT.